This passage covers 5 T cell receptor beta chains from one sample sequenced in a study of shared clonotypes between healthy human individuals. The naive CD8 population came from CD45RO-negative cells selected for CCR7, without terminally differentiated effector memory CD45RA+ cells. Measured with immunoSEQ multiplex PCR; TCRdb has only the in-frame clones, and not every one. Of about 2 million clones in the sample, less than 95% were seen once. Sequenced: naive CD8+ T cells sorted from blood. The source of these receptors is a man aged 18-30 years in good health.

V is TRBV10-3 and J is TRBJ1-5; tentatively, D is TRBD1 (5 bases). The germline gives CDR1 ENHRY, CDR2 SYGVKD. CDR3 length: 15 residues. The V end lost 8 bases, the J end lost 1 base, and 15 bases lay between the germline ends. The CDR3 loop reads CAIGPGHLSNQPQHF. As DNA, the CDR3 is TGTGCCATCGGTCCAGGGCACCTCAGCAATCAGCCCCAGCATTTT.

The chain recombines TRBV5-8 with TRBJ2-3; possibly TRBD1 for D (5 bases). This CDR3 region has 15 residues. Germline lookup yields CDR1 SGHTS and CDR2 YDEGEE. Trimming pared 0 bases from V and 4 bases from J, leaving 12 bases between. The CDR3 DNA follows: TGTGCCAGCAGCTTGGACGGGCAGGGCGCAGATACGCAGTATTTT. This codes for CASSLDGQGADTQYF.

V and J are TRBV6-1 and TRBJ2-7; D not certain. V was trimmed by 4 bases and J by 2 bases, leaving 9 bases between them. CDR1 and CDR2 from the germline V gene are MNHNS and SASEGT. The CDR3 covers 13 residues. CDR3 nucleotides: TGTGCCAGCAGTGCAGACCGTACCTACGAGCAGTACTTC. Encoded protein: CASSADRTYEQYF.

CDR3 nucleotide sequence: TGTGCCTGGAGTCACCGGACAGGGGATGAAAAACTGTTTTTT. It specifies CAWSHRTGDEKLFF. The chain carries TRBV30 and TRBJ1-4, with 9 bases that match TRBD1. Germline trimming cut 2 bases from V and 6 bases from J; bases unmatched to any gene: 4. The CDR3 length is 14 residues. CDR1 GTSNPN and CDR2 SVGIG come from the germline V gene (reference sequence).

Here the CDR3 reads CASSLAAELSYTF. The CDR3, as DNA: TGTGCCAGCAGCTTAGCGGCGGAGTTGAGCTACACCTTC. J is TRBJ1-2 and V is TRBV7-9; D unresolved. Germline assignment: CDR1 SEHNR and CDR2 FQNEAQ (reference sequence). The length of the CDR3 is 13 residues. The V end lost 0 bases, the J end lost 9 bases, and 11 bases lay between the germline ends.